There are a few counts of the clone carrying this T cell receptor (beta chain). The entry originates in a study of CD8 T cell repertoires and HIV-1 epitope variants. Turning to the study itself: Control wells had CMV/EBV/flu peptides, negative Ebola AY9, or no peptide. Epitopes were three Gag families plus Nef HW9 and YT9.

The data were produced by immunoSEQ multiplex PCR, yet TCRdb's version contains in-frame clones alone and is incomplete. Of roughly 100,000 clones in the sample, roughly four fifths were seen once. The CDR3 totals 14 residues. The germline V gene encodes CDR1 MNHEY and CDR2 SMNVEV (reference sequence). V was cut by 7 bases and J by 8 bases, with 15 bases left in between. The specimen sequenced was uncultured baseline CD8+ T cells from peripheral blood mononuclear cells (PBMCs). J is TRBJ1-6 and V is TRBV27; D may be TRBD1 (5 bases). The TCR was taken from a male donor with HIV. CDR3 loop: CASTRGLEDSPLHF. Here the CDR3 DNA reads TGTGCCAGCACTAGGGGCTTAGAAGATTCACCCCTCCACTTT.